This T cell receptor beta chain comes out of a study of T cells in Graves' hyperthyroidism and ophthalmopathy. Overall study results and limits: Separating ophthalmopathy from stable hyperthyroidism was achieved by a 13 V-J model. Before onset, by a median of around six months, the model predicted ophthalmopathy. Within blood appeared most thyroid clonotypes that had expanded above 0.001.

V was clipped by 4 bases and J by 3 bases, with 9 bases between them. This CDR3 spans 12 amino acids. CDR1 is DFQATT and CDR2 is SNEGSKA in the germline V gene (reference sequence). Lactation, pregnancy, other autoimmune disease or uncontrolled infection excluded patients. Researchers amplified the TCR beta CDR3 regions from RNA transcripts. Initially, a first-round RT-PCR of the TCR CDR3 employed the HTBI primer set. TCRdb used MiXCR to reprocess the multiplex PCR reads, holding one entry per CDR3 protein. The data hold 480,000 or so distinct CDR3 sequences, with 46% observed a single time. For this clonotype: Its cognate antigen is unknown.

The sequence was obtained from an adult woman with Graves' disease, either hyperthyroidism or ophthalmopathy (not recorded which). J is TRBJ1-2 and V is TRBV20-1, with a possible D match to TRBD1 (6 bases). Sequencing was done on a sample of peripheral blood or thyroid tissue (not recorded which). CDR3 amino acids: CSAIQGDYGYTF. DNA for the CDR3: TGCAGTGCTATACAGGGAGACTATGGCTACACCTTC.